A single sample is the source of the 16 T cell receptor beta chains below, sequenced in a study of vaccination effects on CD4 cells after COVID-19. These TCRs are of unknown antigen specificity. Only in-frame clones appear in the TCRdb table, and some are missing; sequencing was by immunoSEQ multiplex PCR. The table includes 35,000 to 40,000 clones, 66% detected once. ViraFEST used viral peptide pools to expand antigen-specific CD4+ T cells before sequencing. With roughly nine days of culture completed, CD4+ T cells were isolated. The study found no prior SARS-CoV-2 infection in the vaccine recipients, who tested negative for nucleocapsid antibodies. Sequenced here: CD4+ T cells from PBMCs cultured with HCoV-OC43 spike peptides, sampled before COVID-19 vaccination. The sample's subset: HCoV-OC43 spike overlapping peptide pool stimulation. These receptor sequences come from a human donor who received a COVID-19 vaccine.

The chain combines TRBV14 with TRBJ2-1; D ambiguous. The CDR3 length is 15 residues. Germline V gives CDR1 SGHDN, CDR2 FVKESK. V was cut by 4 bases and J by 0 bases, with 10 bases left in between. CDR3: CASSLYRNSYNEQFF. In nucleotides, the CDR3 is TGTGCCAGCAGCCTCTACCGTAACTCCTACAATGAGCAGTTCTTC.

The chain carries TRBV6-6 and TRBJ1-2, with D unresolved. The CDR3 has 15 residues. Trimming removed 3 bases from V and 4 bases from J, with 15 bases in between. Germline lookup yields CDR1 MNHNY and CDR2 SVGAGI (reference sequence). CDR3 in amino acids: CASSYSGGVAYGYTF. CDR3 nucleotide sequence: TGTGCCAGCAGTTATTCCGGTGGGGTGGCCTATGGCTACACCTTC.

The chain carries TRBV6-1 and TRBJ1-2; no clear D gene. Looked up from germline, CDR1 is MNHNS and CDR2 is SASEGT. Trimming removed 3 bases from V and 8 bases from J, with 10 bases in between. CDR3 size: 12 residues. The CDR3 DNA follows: TGTGCCAGCAGTGACAATTCAAGGGGCTACACCTTC. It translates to CASSDNSRGYTF.

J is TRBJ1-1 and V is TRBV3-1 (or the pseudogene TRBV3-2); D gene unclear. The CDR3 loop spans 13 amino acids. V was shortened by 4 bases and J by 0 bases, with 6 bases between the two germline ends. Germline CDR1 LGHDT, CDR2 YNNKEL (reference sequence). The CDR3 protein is CASSPGLNTEAFF. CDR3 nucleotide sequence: TGTGCCAGCAGCCCAGGTTTGAACACTGAAGCTTTCTTT.

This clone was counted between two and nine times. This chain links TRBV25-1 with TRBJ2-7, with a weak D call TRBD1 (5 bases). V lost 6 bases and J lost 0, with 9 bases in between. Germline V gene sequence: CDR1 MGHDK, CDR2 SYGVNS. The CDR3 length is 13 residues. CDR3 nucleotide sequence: TGTGCCAGCAGGCCCACAGGCTCCTACGAGCAGTACTTC. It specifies CASRPTGSYEQYF.

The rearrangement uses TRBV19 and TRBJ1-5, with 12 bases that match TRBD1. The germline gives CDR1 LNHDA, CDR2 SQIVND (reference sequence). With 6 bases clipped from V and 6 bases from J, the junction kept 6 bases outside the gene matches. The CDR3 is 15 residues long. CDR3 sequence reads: CASRDGTGGRQPQHF. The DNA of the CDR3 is TGTGCCAGTAGAGACGGGACAGGGGGCCGTCAGCCCCAGCATTTT.

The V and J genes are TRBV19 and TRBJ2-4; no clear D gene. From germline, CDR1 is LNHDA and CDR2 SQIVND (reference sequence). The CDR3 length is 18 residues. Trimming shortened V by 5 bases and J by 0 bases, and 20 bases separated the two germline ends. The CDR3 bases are TGTGCCAGTAGTGACCAACCCGACGGTGTACTAGCCAAAAACATTCAGTACTTC. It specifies CASSDQPDGVLAKNIQYF.

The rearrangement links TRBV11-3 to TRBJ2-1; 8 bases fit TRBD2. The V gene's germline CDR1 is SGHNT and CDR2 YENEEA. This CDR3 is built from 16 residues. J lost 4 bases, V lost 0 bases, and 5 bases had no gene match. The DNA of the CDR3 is TGTGCCAGCAGCTTAGAAGGGGCGGGGGGTTACAATGAGCAGTTCTTC. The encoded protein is CASSLEGAGGYNEQFF. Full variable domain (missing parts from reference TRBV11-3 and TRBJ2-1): EAGVVQSPRYKIIEKKQPVAFWCNPISGHNTLYWYLQNLGQGPELLIRYENEEAVDDSQLPKDRFSAERLKGVDSTLKIQPAELGDSAVYLCASSLEGAGGYNEQFFGPGTRLTVL.

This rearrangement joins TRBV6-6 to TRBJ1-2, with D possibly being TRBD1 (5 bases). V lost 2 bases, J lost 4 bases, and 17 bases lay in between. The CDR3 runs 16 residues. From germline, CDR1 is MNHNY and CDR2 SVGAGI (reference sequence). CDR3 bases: TGTGCCAGCAGTTACCCGTGGGGGTCCCCCCTCTATGGCTACACCTTC. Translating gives CASSYPWGSPLYGYTF.

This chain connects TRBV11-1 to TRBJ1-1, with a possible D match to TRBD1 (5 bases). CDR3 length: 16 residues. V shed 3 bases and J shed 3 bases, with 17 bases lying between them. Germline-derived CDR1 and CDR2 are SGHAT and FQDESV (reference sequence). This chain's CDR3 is CASSFWSSRGDTEAFF. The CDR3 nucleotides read TGTGCCAGCAGCTTCTGGTCATCCCGGGGGGACACTGAAGCTTTCTTT.

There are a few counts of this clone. Written as DNA, the CDR3 is TGTGCCAGCAGCGTAGTTCCTAAACCCGGAACACGGAACACCATATATTTT. Its protein product is CASSVVPKPGTRNTIYF. The chain combines TRBV9 with TRBJ1-3; D not certain. The CDR3 spans 17 residues. The V gene's germline CDR1 is SGDLS and CDR2 YYNGEE. V was clipped by 0 bases and J by 7 bases, with 20 bases between them.

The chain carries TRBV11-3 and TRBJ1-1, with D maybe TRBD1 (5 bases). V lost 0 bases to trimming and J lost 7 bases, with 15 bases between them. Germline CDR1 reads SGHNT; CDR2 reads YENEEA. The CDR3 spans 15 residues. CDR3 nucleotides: TGTGCCAGCAGCTTAGATGGCGGGGGGGGAGGTGAAGCTTTCTTT. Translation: CASSLDGGGGGEAFF.

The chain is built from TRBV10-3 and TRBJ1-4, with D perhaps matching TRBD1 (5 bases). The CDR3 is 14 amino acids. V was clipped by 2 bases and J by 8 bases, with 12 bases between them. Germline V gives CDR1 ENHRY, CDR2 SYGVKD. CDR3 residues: CAISEAGQREKLFF. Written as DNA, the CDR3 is TGTGCCATCAGTGAGGCAGGGCAGCGAGAAAAACTGTTTTTT.

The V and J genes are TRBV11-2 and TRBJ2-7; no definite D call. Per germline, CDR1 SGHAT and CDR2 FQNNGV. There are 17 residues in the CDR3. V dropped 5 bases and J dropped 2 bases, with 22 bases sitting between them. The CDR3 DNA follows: TGTGCCAGCAGCCCCCGCCGCCTCGGTCAAGATCCCTACGAGCAGTACTTC. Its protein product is CASSPRRLGQDPYEQYF.

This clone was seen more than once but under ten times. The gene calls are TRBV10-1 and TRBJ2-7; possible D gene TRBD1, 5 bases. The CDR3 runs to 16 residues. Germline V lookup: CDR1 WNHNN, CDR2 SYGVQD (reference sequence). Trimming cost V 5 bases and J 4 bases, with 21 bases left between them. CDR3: CASSSDWGLEPYEQYF. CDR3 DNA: TGCGCCAGCAGTTCTGATTGGGGCCTGGAGCCGTACGAGCAGTACTTC.

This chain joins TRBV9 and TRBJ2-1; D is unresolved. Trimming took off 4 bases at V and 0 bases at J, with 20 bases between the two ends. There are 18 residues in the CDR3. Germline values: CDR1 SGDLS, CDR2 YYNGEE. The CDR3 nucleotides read TGTGCCAGCAGCCCTAAACAAACGATAAGGTCCTCCTACAATGAGCAGTTCTTC. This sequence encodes CASSPKQTIRSSYNEQFF.